Following are 15 T cell receptor beta chains from one sample sequenced in a study of neurological immune-mediated disorders. TCRdb re-analysed the 5' RACE reads in MiXCR, keeping a single row per CDR3 protein. This sample carries 15,000 to 20,000 distinct CDR3 sequences, 25% to 30% of them seen once, and the ten largest clones take about 33%. The specimen sequenced was PBMCs. These receptors were obtained from a man aged 50-59 years with HTLV-1-associated myelopathy (HAM/TSP).

The table lists this clonotype with a few counts. The V call is TRBV20-1, the J call TRBJ2-1; D is perhaps TRBD2 (5 bases). The germline CDR1 and CDR2 sequences are DFQATT and SNEGSKA (reference sequence). This CDR3 spans 15 amino acids. The V end lost 6 bases, the J end lost 0 bases, and 15 bases lay between the germline ends. CDR3 in amino acids: CSARGHVGSYNEQFF. In nucleotides, the CDR3 is TGCAGTGCCCGGGGTCACGTTGGCTCCTACAATGAGCAGTTCTTC.

In this sample, this clonotype is medium-sized. The V call is TRBV20-1, the J call TRBJ2-3; D possibly corresponds to TRBD2 (6 bases). The CDR3 has 13 amino acids. Deletions cut 6 bases from V and 2 bases from J, with 12 bases between. From germline, CDR1 is DFQATT and CDR2 SNEGSKA (reference sequence). The CDR3 spells CSAPAGSTDTQYF. DNA of the CDR3: TGCAGTGCCCCCGCGGGGTCCACAGATACGCAGTATTTT.

This clonotype was found a few times. The chain is built from TRBV4-3 and TRBJ2-1; tentatively, D is TRBD1 (5 bases). The germline V gene has CDR1 LGHNA and CDR2 YSLEER. The CDR3 consists of 13 residues. Trimming pared 0 bases from V and 13 bases from J, leaving 13 bases between. In DNA, the CDR3 is TGCGCCAGCAGCCAAGAGATGGGGCCAGGACAGTTCTTC. Protein sequence: CASSQEMGPGQFF.

This chain uses TRBV20-1 with TRBJ1-5; 10 bases align to TRBD1. Germline trimming cut 5 bases from V and 3 bases from J; bases unmatched to any gene: 10. CDR3 length equals 16 residues. Germline CDR1 and CDR2: DFQATT and SNEGSKA (reference sequence). The CDR3 reads CSASFSGTGVNQPQHF. The CDR3 DNA reads as TGCAGTGCTTCCTTTTCCGGGACAGGGGTCAATCAGCCCCAGCATTTT.

The chain recombines TRBV10-3 with TRBJ1-1; 12 nucleotides line up with TRBD1. The CDR3 extends over 19 amino acids. V lost 6 bases to trimming and J lost 4 bases; unmatched junction nucleotides: 18. Germline-derived CDR1 and CDR2 are ENHRY and SYGVKD. The CDR3: CAISPRPPGQGAPGTEAFF. The CDR3 bases are TGTGCCATCAGCCCCCGACCGCCGGGACAGGGGGCGCCGGGCACTGAAGCTTTCTTT.

This rearrangement joins TRBV5-1 to TRBJ1-1, with 7 bases fitting TRBD1. Germline assignment: CDR1 SGHRS and CDR2 YFSETQ. The CDR3 totals 15 residues. The V gene end was trimmed by 0 bases and the J gene end by 1 base; junction bases not matched to a gene: 3. CDR3 in amino acids: CASSLAGQPNTEAFF. As DNA, the CDR3 is TGCGCCAGCAGCTTGGCGGGACAGCCGAACACTGAAGCTTTCTTT.

The rearrangement uses TRBV7-9 and TRBJ2-7, with TRBD1 identical over 7 bases. J lost 4 bases, V lost 1 base, and 4 bases had no gene match. The CDR3 sequence is 14 residues long. Germline CDR1 and CDR2: SEHNR and FQNEAQ (reference sequence). CDR3 nucleotide sequence: TGTGCCAGCAGCTTAGGACAGGGTGCGTACGAGCAGTACTTC. It encodes CASSLGQGAYEQYF.

Judged by abundance, this clonotype is medium-sized. The chain uses TRBV5-1 and TRBJ2-3; D is ambiguous. The V end lost 3 bases, the J end lost 3 bases, and 11 bases lay between the germline ends. CDR1 and CDR2 from the germline V gene are SGHRS and YFSETQ. The CDR3 is made up of 14 amino acids. The CDR3 DNA is TGCGCCAGCAGCTCGATGACGAGTACAGATACGCAGTATTTT. Translation: CASSSMTSTDTQYF.

V usage is TRBV7-2 and J usage is TRBJ2-1, with D perhaps being TRBD1 or TRBD2 (5 bases each). The CDR3 is 14 residues long. Trimming removed 2 bases at V and 4 bases at J, with 9 bases between. Per germline, CDR1 SGHTA and CDR2 FQGNSA. The CDR3 protein is CASSLHGAYNEQFF. Here the CDR3 DNA reads TGTGCCAGCAGCTTACACGGGGCTTACAATGAGCAGTTCTTC.

The chain links TRBV12-3 or TRBV12-4 to TRBJ2-1, with unresolved D. V was shortened by 2 bases and J by 4 bases, with 0 bases between the two germline ends. This CDR3 comprises 11 residues. Here the CDR3 DNA reads TGTGCCAGCAGTTTATACAATGAGCAGTTCTTC. Translating gives CASSLYNEQFF.

The chain couples TRBV14 to TRBJ1-3, with TRBD1 identical over 10 bases. The junction had 6 bases not matched to a gene; V was cut back by 2 bases and J by 2 bases. CDR1 is SGHDN and CDR2 is FVKESK in the germline V gene. The CDR3 consists of 17 residues. DNA for the CDR3: TGTGCCAGCAGCCAACTTGGACAGGGGGAGGCTGGAAACACCATATATTTT. Protein sequence: CASSQLGQGEAGNTIYF.

This clonotype was seen at least ten times. The V and J genes are TRBV20-1 and TRBJ2-2; 8 positions agree with TRBD2. The CDR3 contains 13 residues. Losses at the gene ends were 6 bases for V and 6 bases for J; bases not matched to a gene: 6. Germline lookup yields CDR1 DFQATT and CDR2 SNEGSKA (reference sequence). CDR3 protein: CSAIHGGAGELFF. CDR3 DNA: TGCAGTGCAATACACGGGGGGGCCGGGGAGCTGTTTTTT.

The chain employs TRBV12-3 or TRBV12-4 and TRBJ2-1; D is ambiguous. There are 12 residues in the CDR3. Between the trimmed V and J ends, which lost 3 bases and 7 bases, there was a span of 7 bases. In nucleotides, the CDR3 is TGTGCCAGCAGTTTTGGTATTAATGAGCAGTTCTTC. Protein sequence: CASSFGINEQFF.

A few counts support this clonotype. The chain links TRBV7-9 to TRBJ2-1, with D perhaps matching TRBD2 (5 bases). Per the germline V gene, CDR1 is SEHNR and CDR2 is FQNEAQ (reference sequence). Trimming pared 11 bases from V and 4 bases from J, leaving 9 bases between. This CDR3 comprises 11 residues. The CDR3 reads CAGGYYNEQFF. The CDR3 DNA is TGTGCCGGCGGGTATTACAATGAGCAGTTCTTC.

This clonotype was seen a handful of times. V is TRBV10-3 and J is TRBJ2-1, with 9 bases that match TRBD2. The CDR3 is 12 residues long. CDR1 ENHRY and CDR2 SYGVKD come from the germline V gene. V shed 0 bases, J shed 14 bases, and the junction held 2 bases outside the gene matches. The CDR3 region is CAISESERGEFF. In DNA, the CDR3 is TGTGCCATCAGTGAGTCAGAGCGGGGGGAGTTCTTC.